This T cell receptor beta chain emerged from a study of early T cells in non-severe SARS-CoV-2 infection. Turning to the study itself: From unsorted whole blood, bulk RNA was sequenced, and the chains remained unpaired. Study-wide points: Sequences matched to VDJdb favored anti-spike CD8 responses, while private and CD4 specificities were missed.

Germline CDR1 and CDR2: SQVTM and ANQGSEA. The junction had 4 bases not matched to a gene; V was cut back by 2 bases and J by 4 bases. CDR3 length: 13 amino acids. This clonotype has just a few counts. Its specificity is unknown. Individual cDNA molecules each received unique molecular identifiers attached to them. Via MiXCR, TCRdb re-called the 5' RACE reads, giving one row per CDR3 protein. The table has approximately 40,000 distinct CDR3 sequences, approximately 8.9% seen once. The receptor was isolated from an adult who was a healthcare worker with PCR-confirmed SARS-CoV-2 infection or an uninfected control (not recorded which). The sample consisted of whole blood. The chain has TRBV29-1 and TRBJ1-2; 7 bases are a match to TRBD1. The CDR3 spells CSVEPQGIYGYTF. CDR3 sequence (DNA): TGCAGCGTTGAACCACAGGGGATCTATGGCTACACCTTC.